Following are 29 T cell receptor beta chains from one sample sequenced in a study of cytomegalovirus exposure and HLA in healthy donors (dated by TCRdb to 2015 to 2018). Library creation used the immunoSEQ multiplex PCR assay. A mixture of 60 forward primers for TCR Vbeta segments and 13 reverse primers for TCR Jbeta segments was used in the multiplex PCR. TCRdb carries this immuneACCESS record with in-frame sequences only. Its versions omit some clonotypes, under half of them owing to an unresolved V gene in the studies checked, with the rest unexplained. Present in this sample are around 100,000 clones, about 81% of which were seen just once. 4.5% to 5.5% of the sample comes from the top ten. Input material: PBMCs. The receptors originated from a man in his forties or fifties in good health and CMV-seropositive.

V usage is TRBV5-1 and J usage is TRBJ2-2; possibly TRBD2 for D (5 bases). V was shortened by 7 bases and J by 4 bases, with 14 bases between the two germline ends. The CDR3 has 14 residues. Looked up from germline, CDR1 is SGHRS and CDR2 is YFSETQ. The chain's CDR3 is CASAAAGGTGELFF. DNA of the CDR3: TGCGCCAGCGCGGCGGCGGGCGGCACCGGGGAGCTGTTTTTT.

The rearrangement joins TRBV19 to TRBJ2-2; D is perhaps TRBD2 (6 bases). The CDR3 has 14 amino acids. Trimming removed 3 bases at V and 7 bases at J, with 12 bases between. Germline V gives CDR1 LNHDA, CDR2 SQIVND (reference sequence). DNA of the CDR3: TGTGCCAGTAGTATGTCGGGGGAAGGCGGGGAGCTGTTTTTT. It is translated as CASSMSGEGGELFF.

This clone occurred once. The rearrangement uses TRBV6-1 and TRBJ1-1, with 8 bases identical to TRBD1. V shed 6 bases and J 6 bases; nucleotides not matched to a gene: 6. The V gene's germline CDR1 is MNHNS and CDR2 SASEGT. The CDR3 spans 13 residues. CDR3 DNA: TGTGCCAGCAGCAGACAGGGGACCCCTGAAGCTTTCTTT. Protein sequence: CASSRQGTPEAFF.

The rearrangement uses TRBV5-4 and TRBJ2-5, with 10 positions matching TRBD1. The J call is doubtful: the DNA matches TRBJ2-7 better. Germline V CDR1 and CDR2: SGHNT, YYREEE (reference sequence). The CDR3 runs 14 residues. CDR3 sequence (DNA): TGTGCCAGCAGCTTGGGACAGGGGGCACGCGAGCAGTACTTC. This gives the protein CASSLGQGAREQYF.

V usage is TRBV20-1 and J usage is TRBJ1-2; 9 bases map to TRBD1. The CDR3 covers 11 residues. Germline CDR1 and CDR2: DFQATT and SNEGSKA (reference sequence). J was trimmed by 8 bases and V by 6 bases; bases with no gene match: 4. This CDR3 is CSALTGGGYTF. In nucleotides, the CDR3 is TGCAGTGCCCTGACAGGGGGAGGCTACACCTTC.

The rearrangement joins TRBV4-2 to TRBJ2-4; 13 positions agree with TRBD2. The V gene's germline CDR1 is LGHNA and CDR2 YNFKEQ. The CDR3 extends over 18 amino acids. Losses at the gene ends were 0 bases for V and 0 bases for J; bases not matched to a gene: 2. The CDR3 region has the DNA TGTGCCAGCAGCCAAGACGGGACTAGCGGGGTAGCCAAAAACATTCAGTACTTC. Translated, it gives CASSQDGTSGVAKNIQYF.

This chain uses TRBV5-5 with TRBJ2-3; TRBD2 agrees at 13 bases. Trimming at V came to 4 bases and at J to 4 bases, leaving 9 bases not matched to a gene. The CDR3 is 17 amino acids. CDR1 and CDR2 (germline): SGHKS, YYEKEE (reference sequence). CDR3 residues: CASSPPGLAGAADTQYF. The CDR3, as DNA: TGTGCCAGCAGCCCGCCCGGACTAGCGGGAGCGGCAGATACGCAGTATTTT.

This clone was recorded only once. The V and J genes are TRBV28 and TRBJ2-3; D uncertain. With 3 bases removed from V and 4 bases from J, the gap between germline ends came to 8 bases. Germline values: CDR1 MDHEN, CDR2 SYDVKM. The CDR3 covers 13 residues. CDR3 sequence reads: CASSFGAPDTQYF. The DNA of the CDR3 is TGTGCCAGCAGTTTCGGAGCCCCAGATACGCAGTATTTT.

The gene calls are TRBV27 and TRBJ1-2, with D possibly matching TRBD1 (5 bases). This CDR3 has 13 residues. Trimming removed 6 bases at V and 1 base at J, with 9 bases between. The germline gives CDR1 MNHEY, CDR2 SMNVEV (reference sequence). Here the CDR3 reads CASRETDNYGYTF. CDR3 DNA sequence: TGTGCCAGCAGAGAGACAGATAACTATGGCTACACCTTC.

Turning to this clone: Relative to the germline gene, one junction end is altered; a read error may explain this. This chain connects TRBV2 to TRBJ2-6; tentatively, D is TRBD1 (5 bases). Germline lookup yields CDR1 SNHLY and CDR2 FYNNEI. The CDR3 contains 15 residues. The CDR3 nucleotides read TGTGCCAGCATCCCAGACAGCTCTGGGGCCAACGGCCTGACTTTC. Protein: CASIPDSSGANGLTF.

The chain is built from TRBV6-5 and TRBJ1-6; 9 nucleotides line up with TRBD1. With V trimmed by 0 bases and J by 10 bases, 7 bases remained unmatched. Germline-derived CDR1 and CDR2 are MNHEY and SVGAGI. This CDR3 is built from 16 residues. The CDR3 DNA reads TGTGCCAGCAGTTACTCGATAGGGACAGGGAGCTCACCCCTCCACTTT. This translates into CASSYSIGTGSSPLHF.

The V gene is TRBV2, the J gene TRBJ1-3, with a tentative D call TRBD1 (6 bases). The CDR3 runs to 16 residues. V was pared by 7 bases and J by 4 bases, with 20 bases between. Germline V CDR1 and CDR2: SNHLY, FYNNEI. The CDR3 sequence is CASTRNGAGTGNTIYF. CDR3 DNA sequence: TGTGCCAGCACTAGGAATGGTGCAGGGACAGGAAACACCATATATTTT.

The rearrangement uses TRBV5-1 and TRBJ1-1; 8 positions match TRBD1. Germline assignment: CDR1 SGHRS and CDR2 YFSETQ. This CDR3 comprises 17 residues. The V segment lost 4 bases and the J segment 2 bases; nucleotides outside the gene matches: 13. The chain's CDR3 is CASSKSGGQGINTEAFF. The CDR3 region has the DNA TGCGCCAGCAGCAAATCGGGCGGACAGGGCATCAACACTGAAGCTTTCTTT.

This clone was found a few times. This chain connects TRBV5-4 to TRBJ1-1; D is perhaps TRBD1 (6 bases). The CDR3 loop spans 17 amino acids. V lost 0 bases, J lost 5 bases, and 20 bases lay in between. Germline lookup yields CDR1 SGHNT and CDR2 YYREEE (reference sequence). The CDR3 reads CASSLGGWTDGYTEAFF. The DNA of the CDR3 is TGTGCCAGCAGCTTGGGGGGGTGGACAGACGGCTATACTGAAGCTTTCTTT.

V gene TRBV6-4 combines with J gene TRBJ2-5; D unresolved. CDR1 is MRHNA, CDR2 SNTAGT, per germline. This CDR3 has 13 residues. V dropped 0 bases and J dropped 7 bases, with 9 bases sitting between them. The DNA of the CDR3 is TGTGCCAGCAGTGACTCGAGTGGCGGGACCCAGTACTTC. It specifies CASSDSSGGTQYF.

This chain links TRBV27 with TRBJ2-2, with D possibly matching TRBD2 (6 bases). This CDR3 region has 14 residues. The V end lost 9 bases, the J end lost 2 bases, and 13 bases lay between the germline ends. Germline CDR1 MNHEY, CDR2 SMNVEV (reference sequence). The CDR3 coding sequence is TGTGCCAGTCGGGACTTCCTTAACACCGGGGAGCTGTTTTTT. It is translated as CASRDFLNTGELFF.

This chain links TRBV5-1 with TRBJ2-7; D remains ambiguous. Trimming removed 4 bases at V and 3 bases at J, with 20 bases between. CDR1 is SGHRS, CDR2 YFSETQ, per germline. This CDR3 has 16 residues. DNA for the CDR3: TGCGCCAGCAGCCTTGGCGTAGCAGACGGAGTCTACGAGCAGTACTTC. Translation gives CASSLGVADGVYEQYF.

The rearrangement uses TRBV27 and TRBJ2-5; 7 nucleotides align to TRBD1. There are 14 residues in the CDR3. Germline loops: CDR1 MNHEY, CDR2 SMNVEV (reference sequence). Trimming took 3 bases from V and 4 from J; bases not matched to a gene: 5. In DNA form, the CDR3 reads TGTGCCAGCAGTTTGACAGGGCGAGTAGAGACCCAGTACTTC. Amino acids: CASSLTGRVETQYF.

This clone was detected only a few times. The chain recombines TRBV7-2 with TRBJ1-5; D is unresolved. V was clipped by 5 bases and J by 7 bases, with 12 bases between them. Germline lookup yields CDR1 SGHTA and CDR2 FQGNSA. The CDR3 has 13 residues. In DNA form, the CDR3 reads TGTGCCAGCAGCCAATCCGGGAGGCAGCCCCAGCATTTT. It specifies CASSQSGRQPQHF. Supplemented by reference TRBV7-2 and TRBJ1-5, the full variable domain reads GAGVSQSPSNKVTEKGKDVELRCDPISGHTALYWYRQSLGQGLEFLIYFQGNSAPDKSGLPSDRFSAERTGGSVSTLTIQRTQQEDSAVYLCASSQSGRQPQHFGDGTRLSIL.

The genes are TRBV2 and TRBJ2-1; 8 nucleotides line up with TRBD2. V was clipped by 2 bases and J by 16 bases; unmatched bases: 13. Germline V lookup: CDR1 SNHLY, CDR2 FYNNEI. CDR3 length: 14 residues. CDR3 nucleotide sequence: TGTGCCAGCAGTGAATCGGAGGCCAGCGGGGGACCTTTCTTC. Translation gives CASSESEASGGPFF.

CDR3 sequence: CASSLEGLGTEAFF. In DNA, the CDR3 is TGCGCCAGCAGCTTGGAGGGGCTGGGCACTGAAGCTTTCTTT. The rearrangement joins TRBV5-1 to TRBJ1-1, with a possible D match to TRBD1 (5 bases). CDR1 is SGHRS, CDR2 YFSETQ, per germline. This CDR3 is 14 amino acids long. V was shortened by 0 bases and J by 4 bases, with 10 bases between the two germline ends.

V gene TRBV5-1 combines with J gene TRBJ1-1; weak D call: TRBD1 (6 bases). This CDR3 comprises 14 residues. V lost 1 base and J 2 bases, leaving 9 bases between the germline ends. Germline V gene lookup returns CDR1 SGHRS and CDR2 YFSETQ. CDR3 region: CASSLTGSNTEAFF. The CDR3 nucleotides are TGCGCCAGCAGCTTGACAGGGTCCAACACTGAAGCTTTCTTT. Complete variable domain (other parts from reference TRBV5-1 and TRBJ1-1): KAGVTQTPRYLIKTRGQQVTLSCSPISGHRSVSWYQQTPGQGLQFLFEYFSETQRNKGNFPGRFSGRQFSNSRSEMNVSTLELGDSALYLCASSLTGSNTEAFFGQGTRLTVV.

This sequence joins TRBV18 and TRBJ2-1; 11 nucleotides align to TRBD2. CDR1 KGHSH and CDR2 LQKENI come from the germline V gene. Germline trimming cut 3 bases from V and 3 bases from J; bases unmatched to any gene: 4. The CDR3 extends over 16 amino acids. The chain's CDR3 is CASSPTTSGVYNEQFF. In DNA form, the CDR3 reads TGTGCCAGCTCACCGACGACTAGCGGGGTCTACAATGAGCAGTTCTTC.

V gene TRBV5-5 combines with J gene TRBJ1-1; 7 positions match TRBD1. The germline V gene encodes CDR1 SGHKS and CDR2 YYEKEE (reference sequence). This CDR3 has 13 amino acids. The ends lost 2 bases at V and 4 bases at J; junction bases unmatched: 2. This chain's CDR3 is CASSLWTGTEAFF. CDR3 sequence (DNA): TGTGCCAGCAGCTTATGGACAGGCACTGAAGCTTTCTTT.

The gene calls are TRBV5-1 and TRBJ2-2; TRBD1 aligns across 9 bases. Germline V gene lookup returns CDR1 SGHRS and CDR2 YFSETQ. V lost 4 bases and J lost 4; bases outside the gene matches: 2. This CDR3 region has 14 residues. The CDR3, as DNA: TGCGCCAGCAGCGAGACAGGGGGCACCGGGGAGCTGTTTTTT. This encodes CASSETGGTGELFF. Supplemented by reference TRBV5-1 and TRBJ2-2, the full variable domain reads KAGVTQTPRYLIKTRGQQVTLSCSPISGHRSVSWYQQTPGQGLQFLFEYFSETQRNKGNFPGRFSGRQFSNSRSEMNVSTLELGDSALYLCASSETGGTGELFFGEGSRLTVL.

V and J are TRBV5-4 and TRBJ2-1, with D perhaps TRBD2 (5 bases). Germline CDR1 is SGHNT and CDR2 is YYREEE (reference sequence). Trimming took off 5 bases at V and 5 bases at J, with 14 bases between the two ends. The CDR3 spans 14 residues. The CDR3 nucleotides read TGTGCCAGCAGGGCAGAGGGAGCCCACAATGAGCAGTTCTTC. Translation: CASRAEGAHNEQFF.

CDR3 DNA sequence: TGTGCCAGCAGCTTTGCGGGGGGGGACACAGATACGCAGTATTTT. This translates into CASSFAGGDTDTQYF. This chain links TRBV5-5 with TRBJ2-3, with 9 positions matching TRBD2. This CDR3 contains 15 residues. CDR1 is SGHKS, CDR2 YYEKEE, per germline (reference sequence). Losses at the gene ends were 2 bases for V and 2 bases for J; bases not matched to a gene: 3.

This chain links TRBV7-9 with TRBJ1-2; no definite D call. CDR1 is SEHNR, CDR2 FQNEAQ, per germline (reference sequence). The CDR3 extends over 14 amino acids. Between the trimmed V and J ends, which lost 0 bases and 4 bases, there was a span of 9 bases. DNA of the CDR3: TGTGCCAGCAGCTTAGCTCAGGTACCCTATGGCTACACCTTC. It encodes CASSLAQVPYGYTF. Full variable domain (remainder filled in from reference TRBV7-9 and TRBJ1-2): DTGVSQNPRHKITKRGQNVTFRCDPISEHNRLYWYRQTLGQGPEFLTYFQNEAQLEKSRLLSDRFSAERPKGSFSTLEIQRTEQGDSAMYLCASSLAQVPYGYTFGSGTRLTVV.

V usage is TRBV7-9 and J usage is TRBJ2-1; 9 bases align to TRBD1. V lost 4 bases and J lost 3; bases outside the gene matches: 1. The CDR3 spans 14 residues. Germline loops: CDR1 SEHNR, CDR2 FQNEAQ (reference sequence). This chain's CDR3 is CASSSGQGYNEQFF. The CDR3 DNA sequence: TGTGCCAGCAGCTCGGGACAGGGCTACAATGAGCAGTTCTTC.